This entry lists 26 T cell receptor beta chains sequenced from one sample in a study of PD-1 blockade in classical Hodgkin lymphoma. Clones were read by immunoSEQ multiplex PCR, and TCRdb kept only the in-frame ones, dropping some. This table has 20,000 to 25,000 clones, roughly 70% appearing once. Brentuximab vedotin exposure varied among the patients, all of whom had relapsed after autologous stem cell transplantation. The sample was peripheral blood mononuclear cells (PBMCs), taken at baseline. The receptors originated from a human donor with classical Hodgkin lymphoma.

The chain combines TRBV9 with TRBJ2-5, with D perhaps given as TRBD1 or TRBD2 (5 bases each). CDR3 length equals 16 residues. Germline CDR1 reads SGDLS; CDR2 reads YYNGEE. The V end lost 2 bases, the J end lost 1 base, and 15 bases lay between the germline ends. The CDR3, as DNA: TGTGCCAGCAGCGTTTTCGGGTCCGGGGCCCAAGAGACCCAGTACTTC. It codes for CASSVFGSGAQETQYF.

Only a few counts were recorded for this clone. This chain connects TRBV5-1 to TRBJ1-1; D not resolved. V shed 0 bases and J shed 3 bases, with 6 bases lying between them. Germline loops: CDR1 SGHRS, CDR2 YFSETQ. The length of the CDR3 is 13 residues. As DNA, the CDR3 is TGCGCCAGCAGCTTGGAGTCGGACACTGAAGCTTTCTTT. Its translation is CASSLESDTEAFF. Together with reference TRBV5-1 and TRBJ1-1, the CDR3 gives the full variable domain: KAGVTQTPRYLIKTRGQQVTLSCSPISGHRSVSWYQQTPGQGLQFLFEYFSETQRNKGNFPGRFSGRQFSNSRSEMNVSTLELGDSALYLCASSLESDTEAFFGQGTRLTVV.

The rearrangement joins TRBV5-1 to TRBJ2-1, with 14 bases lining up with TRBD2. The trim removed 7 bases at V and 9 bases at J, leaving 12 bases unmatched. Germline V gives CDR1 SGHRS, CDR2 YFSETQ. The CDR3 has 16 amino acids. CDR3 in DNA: TGCGCCAGCTACGAGGGACTAGCGGGAGTCTTTATTGAGCAGTTCTTC. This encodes CASYEGLAGVFIEQFF.

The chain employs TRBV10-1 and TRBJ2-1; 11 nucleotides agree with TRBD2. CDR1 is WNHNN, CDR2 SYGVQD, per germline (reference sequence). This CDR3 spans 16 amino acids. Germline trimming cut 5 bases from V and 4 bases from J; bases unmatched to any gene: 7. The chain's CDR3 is CASSIAGTSGYNEQFF. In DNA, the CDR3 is TGCGCCAGCAGTATAGCCGGGACTAGCGGATACAATGAGCAGTTCTTC.

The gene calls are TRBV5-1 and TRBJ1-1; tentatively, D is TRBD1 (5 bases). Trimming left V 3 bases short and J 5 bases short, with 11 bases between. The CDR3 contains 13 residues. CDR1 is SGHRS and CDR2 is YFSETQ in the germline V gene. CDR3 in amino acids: CASSSTVGTEAFF. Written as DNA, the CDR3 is TGCGCCAGCAGCTCGACAGTCGGGACTGAAGCTTTCTTT.

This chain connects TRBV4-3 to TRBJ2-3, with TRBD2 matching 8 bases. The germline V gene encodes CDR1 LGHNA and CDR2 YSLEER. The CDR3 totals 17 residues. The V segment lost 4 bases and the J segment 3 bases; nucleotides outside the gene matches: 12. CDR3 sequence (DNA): TGCGCCAGCAGCCGAGATGGGACCGGGGGGGCAACAGATACGCAGTATTTT. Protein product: CASSRDGTGGATDTQYF.

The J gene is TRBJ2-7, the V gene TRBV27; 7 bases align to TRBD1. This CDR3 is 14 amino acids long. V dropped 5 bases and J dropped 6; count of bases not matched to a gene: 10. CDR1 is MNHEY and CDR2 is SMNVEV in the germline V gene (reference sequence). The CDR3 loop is CASSRQGIRSEQYF. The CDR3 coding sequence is TGTGCCAGCAGTCGACAGGGAATCAGGTCCGAGCAGTACTTC.

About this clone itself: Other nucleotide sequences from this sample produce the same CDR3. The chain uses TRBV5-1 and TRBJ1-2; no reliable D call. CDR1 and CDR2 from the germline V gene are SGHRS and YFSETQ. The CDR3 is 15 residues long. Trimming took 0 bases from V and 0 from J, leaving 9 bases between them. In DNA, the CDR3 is TGCGCCAGCAGCTTGGCGCAGGTTGCTAACTATGGCTACACCTTC. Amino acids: CASSLAQVANYGYTF.

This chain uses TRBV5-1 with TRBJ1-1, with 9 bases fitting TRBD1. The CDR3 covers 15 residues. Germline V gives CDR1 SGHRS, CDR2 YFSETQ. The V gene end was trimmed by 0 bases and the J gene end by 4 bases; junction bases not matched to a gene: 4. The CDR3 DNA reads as TGCGCCAGCAGCTTGGCCGAGACAGGGGGCACTGAAGCTTTCTTT. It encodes CASSLAETGGTEAFF.

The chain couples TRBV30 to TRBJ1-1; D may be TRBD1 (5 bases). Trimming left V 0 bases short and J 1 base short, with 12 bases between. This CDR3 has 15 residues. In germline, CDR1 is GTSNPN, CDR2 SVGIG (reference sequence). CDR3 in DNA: TGTGCCTGGAGTGTATTTCGGGGCGCGAACACTGAAGCTTTCTTT. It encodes CAWSVFRGANTEAFF. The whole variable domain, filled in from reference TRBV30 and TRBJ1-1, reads SQTIHQWPATLVQPVGSPLSLECTVEGTSNPNLYWYRQAAGRGLQLLFYSVGIGQISSEVPQNLSASRPQDRQFILSSKKLLLSDSGFYLCAWSVFRGANTEAFFGQGTRLTVV.

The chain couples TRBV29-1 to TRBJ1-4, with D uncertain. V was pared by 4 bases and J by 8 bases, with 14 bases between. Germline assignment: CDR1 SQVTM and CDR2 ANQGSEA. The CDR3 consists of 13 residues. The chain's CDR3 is CSVGAGLGEKLFF. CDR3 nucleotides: TGCAGCGTTGGGGCCGGGTTAGGCGAAAAACTGTTTTTT.

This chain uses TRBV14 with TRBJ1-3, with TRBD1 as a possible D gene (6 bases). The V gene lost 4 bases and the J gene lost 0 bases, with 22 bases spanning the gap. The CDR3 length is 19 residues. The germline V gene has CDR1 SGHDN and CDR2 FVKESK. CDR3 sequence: CASSRYFSTGLFSGNTIYF. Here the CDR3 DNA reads TGTGCCAGCAGCCGCTACTTTTCAACAGGGCTTTTCTCTGGAAACACCATATATTTT. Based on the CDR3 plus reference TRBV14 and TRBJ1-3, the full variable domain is EAGVTQFPSHSVIEKGQTVTLRCDPISGHDNLYWYRRVMGKEIKFLLHFVKESKQDESGMPNNRFLAERTGGTYSTLKVQPAELEDSGVYFCASSRYFSTGLFSGNTIYFGEGSWLTVV.

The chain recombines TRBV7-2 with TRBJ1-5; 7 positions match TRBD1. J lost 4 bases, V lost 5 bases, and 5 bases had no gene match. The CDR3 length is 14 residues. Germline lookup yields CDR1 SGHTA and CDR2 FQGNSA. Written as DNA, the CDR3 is TGTGCCAGCAGCACCGGGACAGATAATCAGCCCCAGCATTTT. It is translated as CASSTGTDNQPQHF.

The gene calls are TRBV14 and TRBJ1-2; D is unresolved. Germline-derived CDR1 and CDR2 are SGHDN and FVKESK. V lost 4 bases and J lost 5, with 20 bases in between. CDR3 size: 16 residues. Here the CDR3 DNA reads TGTGCCAGCAGCCGATCTCTAGCCGTAGATCGTTATGGCTACACCTTC. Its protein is CASSRSLAVDRYGYTF.

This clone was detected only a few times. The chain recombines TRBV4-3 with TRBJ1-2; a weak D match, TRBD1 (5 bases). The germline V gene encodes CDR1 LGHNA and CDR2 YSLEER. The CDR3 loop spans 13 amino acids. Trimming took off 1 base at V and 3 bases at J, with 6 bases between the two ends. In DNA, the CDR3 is TGCGCCAGCAGCCAAGTGACAGACTATGGCTACACCTTC. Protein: CASSQVTDYGYTF.

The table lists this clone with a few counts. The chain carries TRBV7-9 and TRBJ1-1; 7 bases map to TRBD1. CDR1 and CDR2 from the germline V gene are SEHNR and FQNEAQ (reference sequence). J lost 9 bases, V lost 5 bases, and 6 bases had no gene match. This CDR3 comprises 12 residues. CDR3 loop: CASSPGTAKAFF. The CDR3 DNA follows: TGTGCCAGCAGCCCCGGGACAGCTAAAGCTTTCTTT.

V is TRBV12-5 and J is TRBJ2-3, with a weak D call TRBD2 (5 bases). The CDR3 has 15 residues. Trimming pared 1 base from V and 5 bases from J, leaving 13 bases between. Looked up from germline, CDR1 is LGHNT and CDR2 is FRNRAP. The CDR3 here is CASGLGGGGQDTQYF. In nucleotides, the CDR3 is TGTGCTAGTGGTTTGGGAGGTGGCGGGCAAGATACGCAGTATTTT.

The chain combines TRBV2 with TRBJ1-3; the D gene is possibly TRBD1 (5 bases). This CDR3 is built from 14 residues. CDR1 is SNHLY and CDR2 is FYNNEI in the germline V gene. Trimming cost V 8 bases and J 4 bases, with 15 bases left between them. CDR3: CASRSWDAGNTIYF. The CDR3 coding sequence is TGTGCCAGCCGATCCTGGGACGCAGGAAACACCATATATTTT.

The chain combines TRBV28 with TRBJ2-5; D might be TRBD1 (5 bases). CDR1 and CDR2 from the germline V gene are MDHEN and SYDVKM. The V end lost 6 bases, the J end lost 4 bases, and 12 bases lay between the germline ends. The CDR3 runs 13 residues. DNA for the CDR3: TGTGCCAGCAGGTCTCAGGGTAGAGAGACCCAGTACTTC. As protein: CASRSQGRETQYF.

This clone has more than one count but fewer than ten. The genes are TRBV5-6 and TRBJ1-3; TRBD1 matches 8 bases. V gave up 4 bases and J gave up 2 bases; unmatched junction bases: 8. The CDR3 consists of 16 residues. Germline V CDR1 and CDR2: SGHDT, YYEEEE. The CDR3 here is CASSNYMTGAGNTIYF. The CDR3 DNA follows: TGTGCCAGCAGCAACTACATGACAGGGGCTGGAAACACCATATATTTT.

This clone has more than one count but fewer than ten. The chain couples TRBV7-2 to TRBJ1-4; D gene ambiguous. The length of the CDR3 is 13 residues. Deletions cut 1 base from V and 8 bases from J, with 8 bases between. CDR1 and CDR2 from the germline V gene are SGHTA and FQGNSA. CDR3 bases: TGTGCCAGCAGCTTAGGGGTTGGGGAAAAACTGTTTTTT. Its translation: CASSLGVGEKLFF.

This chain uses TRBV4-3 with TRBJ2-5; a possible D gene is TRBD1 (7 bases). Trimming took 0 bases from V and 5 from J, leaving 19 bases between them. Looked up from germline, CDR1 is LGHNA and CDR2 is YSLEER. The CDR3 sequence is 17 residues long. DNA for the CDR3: TGCGCCAGCAGCCAAGAGGTCGCAGGGGGGATAGGGGAGACCCAGTACTTC. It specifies CASSQEVAGGIGETQYF.

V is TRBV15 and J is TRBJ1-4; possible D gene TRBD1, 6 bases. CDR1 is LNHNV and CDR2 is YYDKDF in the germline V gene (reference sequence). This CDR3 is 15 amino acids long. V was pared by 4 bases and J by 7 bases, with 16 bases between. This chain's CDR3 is CATSKHRDSGEKLFF. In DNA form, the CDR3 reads TGTGCCACCAGCAAACACAGGGATTCGGGTGAAAAACTGTTTTTT.

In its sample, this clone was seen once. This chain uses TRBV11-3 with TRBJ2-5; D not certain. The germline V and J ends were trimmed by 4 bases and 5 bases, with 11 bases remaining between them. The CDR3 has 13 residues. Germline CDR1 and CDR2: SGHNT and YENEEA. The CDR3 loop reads CASSSNSYETQYF. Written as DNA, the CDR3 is TGTGCCAGCAGCTCAAATTCTTACGAGACCCAGTACTTC.

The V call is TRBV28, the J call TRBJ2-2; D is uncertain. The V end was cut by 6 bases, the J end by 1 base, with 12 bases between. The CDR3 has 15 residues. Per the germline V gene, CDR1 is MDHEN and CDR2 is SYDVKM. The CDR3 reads CASSVPGLNTGELFF. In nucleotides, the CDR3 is TGTGCCAGCAGCGTGCCCGGGCTGAACACCGGGGAGCTGTTTTTT. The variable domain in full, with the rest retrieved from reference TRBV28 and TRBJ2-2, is DVKVTQSSRYLVKRTGEKVFLECVQDMDHENMFWYRQDPGLGLRLIYFSYDVKMKEKGDIPEGYSVSREKKERFSLILESASTNQTSMYLCASSVPGLNTGELFFGEGSRLTVL.

This CDR3 is CASSFRGPTDTQYF. DNA of the CDR3: TGTGCCAGCAGCTTCAGGGGCCCCACAGATACGCAGTATTTT. The chain links TRBV5-5 to TRBJ2-3, with D maybe TRBD1 (6 bases). The CDR3 is made up of 14 amino acids. The germline CDR1 and CDR2 sequences are SGHKS and YYEKEE (reference sequence). The V end lost 2 bases, the J end lost 2 bases, and 9 bases lay between the germline ends.